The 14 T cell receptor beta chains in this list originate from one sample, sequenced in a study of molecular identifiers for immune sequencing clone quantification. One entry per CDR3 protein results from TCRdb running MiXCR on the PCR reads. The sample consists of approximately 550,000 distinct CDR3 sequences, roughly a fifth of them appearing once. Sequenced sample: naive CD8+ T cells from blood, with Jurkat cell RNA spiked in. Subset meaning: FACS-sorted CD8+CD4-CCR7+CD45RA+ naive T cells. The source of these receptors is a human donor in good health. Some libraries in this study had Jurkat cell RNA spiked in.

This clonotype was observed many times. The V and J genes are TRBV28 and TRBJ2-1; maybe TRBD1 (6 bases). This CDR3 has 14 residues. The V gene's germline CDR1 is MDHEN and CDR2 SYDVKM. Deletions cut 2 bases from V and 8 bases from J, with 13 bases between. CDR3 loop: CASSLAGASDEQFF. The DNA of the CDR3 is TGTGCCAGCAGTTTAGCAGGGGCGAGCGATGAGCAGTTCTTC.

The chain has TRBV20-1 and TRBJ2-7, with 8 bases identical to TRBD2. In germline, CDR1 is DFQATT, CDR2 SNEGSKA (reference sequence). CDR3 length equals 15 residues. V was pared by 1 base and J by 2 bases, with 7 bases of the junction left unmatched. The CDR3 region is CSARGPSGSAYEQYF. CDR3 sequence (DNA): TGCAGTGCTAGAGGTCCTAGCGGGTCAGCCTACGAGCAGTACTTC.

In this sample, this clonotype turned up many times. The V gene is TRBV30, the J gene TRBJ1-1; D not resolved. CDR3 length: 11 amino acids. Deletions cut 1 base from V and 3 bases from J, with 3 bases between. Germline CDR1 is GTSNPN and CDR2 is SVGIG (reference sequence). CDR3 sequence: CAWSGYTEAFF. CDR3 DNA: TGTGCCTGGAGTGGCTACACTGAAGCTTTCTTT.

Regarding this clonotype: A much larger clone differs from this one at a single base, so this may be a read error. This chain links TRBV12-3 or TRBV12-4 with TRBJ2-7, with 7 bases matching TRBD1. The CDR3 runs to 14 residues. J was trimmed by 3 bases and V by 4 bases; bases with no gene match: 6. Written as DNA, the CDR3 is TGTGCCAGCAGTTCAGAGACAGGGATCTACGAGCAGTACTTC. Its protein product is CASSSETGIYEQYF.

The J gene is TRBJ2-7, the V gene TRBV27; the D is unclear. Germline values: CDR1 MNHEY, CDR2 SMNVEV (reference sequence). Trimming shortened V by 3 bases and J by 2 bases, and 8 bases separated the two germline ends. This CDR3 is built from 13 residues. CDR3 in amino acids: CASSFHGTYEQYF. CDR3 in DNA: TGTGCCAGCAGTTTCCATGGAACCTACGAGCAGTACTTC.

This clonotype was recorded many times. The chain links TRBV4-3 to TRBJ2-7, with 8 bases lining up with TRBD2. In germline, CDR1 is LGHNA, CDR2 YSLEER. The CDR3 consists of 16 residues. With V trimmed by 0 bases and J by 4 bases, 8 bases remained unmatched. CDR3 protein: CASSQDRSGSSYEQYF. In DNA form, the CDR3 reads TGCGCCAGCAGCCAAGATCGCAGCGGGAGTTCATACGAGCAGTACTTC.

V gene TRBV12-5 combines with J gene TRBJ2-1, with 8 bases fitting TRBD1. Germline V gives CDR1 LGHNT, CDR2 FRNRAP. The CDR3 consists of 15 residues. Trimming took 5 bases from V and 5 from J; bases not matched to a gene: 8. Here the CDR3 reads CASGPGQGFHNEQFF. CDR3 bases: TGTGCTAGTGGTCCCGGACAGGGATTCCACAATGAGCAGTTCTTC.

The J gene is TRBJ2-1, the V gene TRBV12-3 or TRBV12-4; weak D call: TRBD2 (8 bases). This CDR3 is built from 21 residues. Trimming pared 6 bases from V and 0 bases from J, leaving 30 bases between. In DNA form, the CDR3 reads TGTGCCAGCAGCTTTCGCCGAACAGGGGTTCCTAGCGGGCGCTCCTACAATGAGCAGTTCTTC. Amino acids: CASSFRRTGVPSGRSYNEQFF.

CDR3 DNA sequence: TGCAGTGCTACCATCGGGACGGTACTTCACGAGCAGTACTTC. This codes for CSATIGTVLHEQYF. V gene TRBV20-1 combines with J gene TRBJ2-7; either TRBD1 or TRBD2 may fit D (5 bases each). CDR3 length equals 14 residues. The germline CDR1 and CDR2 sequences are DFQATT and SNEGSKA (reference sequence). V was shortened by 4 bases and J by 5 bases, with 18 bases between the two germline ends.

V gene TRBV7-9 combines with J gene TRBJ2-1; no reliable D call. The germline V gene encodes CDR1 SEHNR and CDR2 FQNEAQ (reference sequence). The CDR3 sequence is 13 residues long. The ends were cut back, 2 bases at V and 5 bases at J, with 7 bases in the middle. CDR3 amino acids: CASSLTANNEQFF. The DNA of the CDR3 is TGTGCCAGCAGCTTAACGGCTAACAATGAGCAGTTCTTC.

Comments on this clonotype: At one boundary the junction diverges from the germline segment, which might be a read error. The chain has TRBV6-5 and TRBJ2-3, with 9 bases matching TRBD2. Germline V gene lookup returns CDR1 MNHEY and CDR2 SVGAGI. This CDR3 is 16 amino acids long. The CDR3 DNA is TGTGCCAGCAGTTACTCGAGGCGGGGGGGCCTAGATGCGCAGTATTTT. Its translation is CASSYSRRGGLDAQYF.

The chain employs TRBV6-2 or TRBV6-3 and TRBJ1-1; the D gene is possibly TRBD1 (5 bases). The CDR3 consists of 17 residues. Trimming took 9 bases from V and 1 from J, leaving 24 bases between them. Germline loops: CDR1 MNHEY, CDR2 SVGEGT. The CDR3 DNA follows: TGTGCCAGAAGCCCCATAATCCCCGGGGCCGCGAACACTGAAGCTTTCTTT. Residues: CARSPIIPGAANTEAFF.

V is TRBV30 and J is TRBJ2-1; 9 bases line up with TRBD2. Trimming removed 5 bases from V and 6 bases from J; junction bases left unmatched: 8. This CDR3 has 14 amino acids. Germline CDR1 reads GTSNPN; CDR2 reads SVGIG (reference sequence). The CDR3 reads CAWDGEREVNEQFF. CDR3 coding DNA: TGTGCCTGGGACGGGGAGCGGGAGGTCAATGAGCAGTTCTTC.

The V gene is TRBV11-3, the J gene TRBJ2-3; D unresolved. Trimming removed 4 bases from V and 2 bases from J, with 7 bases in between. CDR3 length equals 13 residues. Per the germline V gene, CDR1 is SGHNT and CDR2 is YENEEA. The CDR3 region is CASSSLFTDTQYF. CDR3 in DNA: TGTGCCAGCAGCTCCTTGTTCACAGATACGCAGTATTTT. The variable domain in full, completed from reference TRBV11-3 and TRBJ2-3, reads EAGVVQSPRYKIIEKKQPVAFWCNPISGHNTLYWYLQNLGQGPELLIRYENEEAVDDSQLPKDRFSAERLKGVDSTLKIQPAELGDSAVYLCASSSLFTDTQYFGPGTRLTVL.